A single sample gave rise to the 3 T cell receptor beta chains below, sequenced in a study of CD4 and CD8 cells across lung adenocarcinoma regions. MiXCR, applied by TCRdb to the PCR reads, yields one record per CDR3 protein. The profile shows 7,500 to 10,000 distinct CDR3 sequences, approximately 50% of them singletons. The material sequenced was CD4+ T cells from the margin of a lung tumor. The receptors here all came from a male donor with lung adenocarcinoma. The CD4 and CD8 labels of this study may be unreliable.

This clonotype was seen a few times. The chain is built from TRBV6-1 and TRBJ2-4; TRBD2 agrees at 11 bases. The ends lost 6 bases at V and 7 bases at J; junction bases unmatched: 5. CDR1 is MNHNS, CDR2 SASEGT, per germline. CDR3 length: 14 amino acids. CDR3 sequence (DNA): TGTGCCAGCAGCGTAGCGGGGGGGAATAACATTCAGTACTTC. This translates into CASSVAGGNNIQYF.

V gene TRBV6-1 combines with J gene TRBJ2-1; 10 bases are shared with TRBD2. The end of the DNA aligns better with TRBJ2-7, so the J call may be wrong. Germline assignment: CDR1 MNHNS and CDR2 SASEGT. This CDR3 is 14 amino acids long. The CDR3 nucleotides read TGTGCCAGTAGGACTAGCGGAAGCTCCTACGAGCAGTACTTC. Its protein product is CASRTSGSSYEQYF.

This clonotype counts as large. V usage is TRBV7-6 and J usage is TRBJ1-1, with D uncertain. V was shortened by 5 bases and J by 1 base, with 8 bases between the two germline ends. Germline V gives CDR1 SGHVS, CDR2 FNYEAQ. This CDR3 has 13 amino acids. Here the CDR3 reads CASSKDQNTEAFF. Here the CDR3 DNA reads TGTGCCAGCAGCAAGGACCAGAACACTGAAGCTTTCTTT.